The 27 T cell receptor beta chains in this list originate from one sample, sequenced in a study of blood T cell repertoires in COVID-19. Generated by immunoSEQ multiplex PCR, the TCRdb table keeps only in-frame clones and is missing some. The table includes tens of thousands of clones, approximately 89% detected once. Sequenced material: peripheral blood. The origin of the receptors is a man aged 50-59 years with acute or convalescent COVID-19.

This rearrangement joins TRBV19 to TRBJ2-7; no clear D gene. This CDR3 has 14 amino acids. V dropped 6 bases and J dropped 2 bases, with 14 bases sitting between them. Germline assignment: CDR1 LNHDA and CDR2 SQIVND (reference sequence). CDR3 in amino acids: CASSLGGQPYEQYF. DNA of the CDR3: TGTGCCAGTAGCCTAGGTGGCCAACCCTACGAGCAGTACTTC.

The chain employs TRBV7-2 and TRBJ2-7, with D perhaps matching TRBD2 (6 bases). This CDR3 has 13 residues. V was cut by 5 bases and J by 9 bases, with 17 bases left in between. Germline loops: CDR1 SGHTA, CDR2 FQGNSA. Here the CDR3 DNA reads TGTGCCAGCAGCCCCGGGACTCCGGTTTGGCAGTACTTC. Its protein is CASSPGTPVWQYF.

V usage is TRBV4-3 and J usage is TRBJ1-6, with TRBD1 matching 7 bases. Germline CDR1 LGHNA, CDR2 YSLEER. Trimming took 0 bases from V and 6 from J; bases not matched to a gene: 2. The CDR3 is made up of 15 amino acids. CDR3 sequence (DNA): TGCGCCAGCAGCCAAGATAGGGGGCGTAATTCACCCCTCCACTTT. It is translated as CASSQDRGRNSPLHF.

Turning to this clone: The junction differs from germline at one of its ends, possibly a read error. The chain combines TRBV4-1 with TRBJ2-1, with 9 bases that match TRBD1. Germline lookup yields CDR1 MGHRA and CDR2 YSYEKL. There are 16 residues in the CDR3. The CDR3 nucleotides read TGCGCCAGCAGCACCCAACAGGGGGCGGAATACAGTGAGCAGTTCTTC. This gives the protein CASSTQQGAEYSEQFF.

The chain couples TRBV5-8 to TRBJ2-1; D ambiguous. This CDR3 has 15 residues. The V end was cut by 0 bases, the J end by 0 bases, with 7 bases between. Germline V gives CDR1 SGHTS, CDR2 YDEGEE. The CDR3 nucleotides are TGTGCCAGCAGCTTGGGACGGAGCTCCTACAATGAGCAGTTCTTC. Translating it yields CASSLGRSSYNEQFF.

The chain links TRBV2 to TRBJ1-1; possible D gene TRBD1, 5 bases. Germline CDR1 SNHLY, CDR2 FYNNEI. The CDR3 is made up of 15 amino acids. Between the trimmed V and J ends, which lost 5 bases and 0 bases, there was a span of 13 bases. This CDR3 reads CASSSPTGLNTEAFF. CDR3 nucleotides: TGTGCCAGCAGTTCTCCTACAGGACTGAACACTGAAGCTTTCTTT.

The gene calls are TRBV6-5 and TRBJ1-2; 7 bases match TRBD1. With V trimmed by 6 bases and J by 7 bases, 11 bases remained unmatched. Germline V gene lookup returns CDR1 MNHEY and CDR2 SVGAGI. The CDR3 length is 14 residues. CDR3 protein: CASRIPGGVGGYTF. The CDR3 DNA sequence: TGTGCCAGCAGGATCCCAGGGGGAGTGGGTGGCTACACCTTC.

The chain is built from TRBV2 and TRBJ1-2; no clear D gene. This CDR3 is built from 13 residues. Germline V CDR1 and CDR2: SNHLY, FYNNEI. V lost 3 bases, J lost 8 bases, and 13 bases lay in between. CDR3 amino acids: CASSDWRSNGYTF. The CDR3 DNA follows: TGTGCCAGCAGTGATTGGAGGTCGAACGGCTACACCTTC.

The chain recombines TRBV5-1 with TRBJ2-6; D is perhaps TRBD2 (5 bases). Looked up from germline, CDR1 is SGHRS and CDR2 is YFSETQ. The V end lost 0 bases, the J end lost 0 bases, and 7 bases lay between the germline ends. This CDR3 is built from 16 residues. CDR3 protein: CASSLVGSSGANVLTF. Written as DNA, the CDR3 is TGCGCCAGCAGCTTGGTTGGGAGCTCTGGGGCCAACGTCCTGACTTTC.

DNA of the CDR3: TGTGCCAGCAGCTTCCTCCGGGGGGGGTACAATGAGCAGTTCTTC. Protein: CASSFLRGGYNEQFF. The chain has TRBV7-9 and TRBJ2-1; 8 nucleotides align to TRBD2. With V trimmed by 3 bases and J by 4 bases, 5 bases remained unmatched. This CDR3 contains 15 residues. Germline V gives CDR1 SEHNR, CDR2 FQNEAQ (reference sequence).

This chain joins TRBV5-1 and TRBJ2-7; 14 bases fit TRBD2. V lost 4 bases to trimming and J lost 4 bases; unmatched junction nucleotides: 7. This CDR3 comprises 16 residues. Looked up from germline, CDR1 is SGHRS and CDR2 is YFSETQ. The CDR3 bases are TGCGCCAGCAGCCCCACTGGACTAGCGGGAGGTTACGAGCAGTACTTC. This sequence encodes CASSPTGLAGGYEQYF. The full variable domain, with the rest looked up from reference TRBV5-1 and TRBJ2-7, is KAGVTQTPRYLIKTRGQQVTLSCSPISGHRSVSWYQQTPGQGLQFLFEYFSETQRNKGNFPGRFSGRQFSNSRSEMNVSTLELGDSALYLCASSPTGLAGGYEQYFGPGTRLTVT.

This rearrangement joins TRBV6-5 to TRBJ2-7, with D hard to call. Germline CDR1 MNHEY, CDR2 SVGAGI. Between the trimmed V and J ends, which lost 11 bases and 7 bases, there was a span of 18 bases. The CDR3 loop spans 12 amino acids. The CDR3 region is CAVLLTPREQYV. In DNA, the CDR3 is TGTGCCGTTCTTTTGACTCCAAGGGAGCAGTACGTC.

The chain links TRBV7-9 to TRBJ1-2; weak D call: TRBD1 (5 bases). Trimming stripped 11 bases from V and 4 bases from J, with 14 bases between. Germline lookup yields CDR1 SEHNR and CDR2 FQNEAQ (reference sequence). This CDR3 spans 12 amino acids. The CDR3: CAFQGHRYGYTF. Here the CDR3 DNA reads TGTGCCTTCCAGGGTCACCGCTATGGCTACACCTTC.

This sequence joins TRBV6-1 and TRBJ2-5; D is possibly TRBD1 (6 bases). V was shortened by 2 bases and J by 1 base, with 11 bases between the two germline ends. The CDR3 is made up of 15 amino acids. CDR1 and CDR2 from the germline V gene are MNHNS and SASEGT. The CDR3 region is CASSEQGTPQETQYF. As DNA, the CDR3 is TGTGCCAGCAGTGAACAGGGGACACCCCAAGAGACCCAGTACTTC.

The CDR3 DNA reads as TGTGCCAGCTCACCAACTACTAGCGGGAGGGCCGAAGAGACCCAGTACTTC. Amino acid sequence: CASSPTTSGRAEETQYF. The rearrangement links TRBV18 to TRBJ2-5; 13 nucleotides line up with TRBD2. This CDR3 region has 17 residues. Germline V gene data show CDR1 as KGHSH and CDR2 as LQKENI. V dropped 2 bases and J dropped 3; count of bases not matched to a gene: 6.

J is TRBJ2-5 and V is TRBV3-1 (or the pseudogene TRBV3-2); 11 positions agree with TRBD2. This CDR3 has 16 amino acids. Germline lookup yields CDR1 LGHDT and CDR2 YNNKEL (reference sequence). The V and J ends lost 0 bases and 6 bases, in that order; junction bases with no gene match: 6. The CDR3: CASSQEGTSGPKTQYF. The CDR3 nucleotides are TGTGCCAGCAGCCAAGAAGGGACTAGCGGTCCGAAGACCCAGTACTTC.

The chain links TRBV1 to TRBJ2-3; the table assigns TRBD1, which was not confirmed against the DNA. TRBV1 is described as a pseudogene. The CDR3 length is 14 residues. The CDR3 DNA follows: TGCACCAGCAGCCGACAGGAGGTTGAACATACGCAGTATTTT. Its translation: CTSSRQEVEHTQYF.

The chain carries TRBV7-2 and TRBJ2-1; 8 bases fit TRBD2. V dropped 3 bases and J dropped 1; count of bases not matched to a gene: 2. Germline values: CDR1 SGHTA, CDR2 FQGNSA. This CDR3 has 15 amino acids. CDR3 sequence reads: CASSFTSGSYNEQFF. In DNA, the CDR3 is TGTGCCAGCAGCTTTACTAGCGGATCCTACAATGAGCAGTTCTTC.

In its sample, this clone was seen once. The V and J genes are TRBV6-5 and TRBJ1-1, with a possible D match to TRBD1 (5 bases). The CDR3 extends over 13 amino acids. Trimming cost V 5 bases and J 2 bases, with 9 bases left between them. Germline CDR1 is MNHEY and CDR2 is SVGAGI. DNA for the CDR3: TGTGCCAGCAGTCGGGGGTCTAACACTGAAGCTTTCTTT. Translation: CASSRGSNTEAFF.

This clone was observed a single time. CDR3 residues: CASSWVQGALTEAFF. In nucleotides, the CDR3 is TGTGCCAGCAGCTGGGTACAGGGGGCGCTCACTGAAGCTTTCTTT. The rearrangement links TRBV7-2 to TRBJ1-1; 9 nucleotides align to TRBD1. J was trimmed by 4 bases and V by 4 bases; bases with no gene match: 7. The CDR3 length is 15 residues. Germline loops: CDR1 SGHTA, CDR2 FQGNSA.

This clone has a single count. The CDR3 nucleotides read TGTGCCAGCAGCTTAAACAGGGCGGAAACCGGGGAGCTGTTTTTT. Translation gives CASSLNRAETGELFF. The rearrangement links TRBV7-3 to TRBJ2-2, with TRBD1 as a possible D gene (6 bases). CDR1 is SGHTA, CDR2 FQGTGA, per germline. V lost 1 base and J 5 bases, leaving 11 bases between the germline ends. This CDR3 is built from 15 residues. Looking up the rest from reference TRBV7-3 and TRBJ2-2 gives the full variable domain: GAGVSQTPSNKVTEKGKYVELRCDPISGHTALYWYRQSLGQGPEFLIYFQGTGAADDSGLPNDRFFAVRPEGSVSTLKIQRTERGDSAVYLCASSLNRAETGELFFGEGSRLTVL.

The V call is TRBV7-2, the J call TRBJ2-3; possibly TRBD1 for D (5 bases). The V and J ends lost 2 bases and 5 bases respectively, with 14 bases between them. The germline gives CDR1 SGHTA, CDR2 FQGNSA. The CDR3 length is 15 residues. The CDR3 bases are TGTGCCAGCAGCTTACTCAGGGTGAGGAGAGATACGCAGTATTTT. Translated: CASSLLRVRRDTQYF.

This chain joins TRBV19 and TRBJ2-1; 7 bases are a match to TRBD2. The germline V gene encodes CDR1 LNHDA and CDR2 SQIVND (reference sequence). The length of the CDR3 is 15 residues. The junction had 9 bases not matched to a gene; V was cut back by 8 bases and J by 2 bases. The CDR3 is CASGRPGLPYNEQFF. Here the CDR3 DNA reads TGTGCCAGTGGGCGTCCGGGACTACCCTACAATGAGCAGTTCTTC.

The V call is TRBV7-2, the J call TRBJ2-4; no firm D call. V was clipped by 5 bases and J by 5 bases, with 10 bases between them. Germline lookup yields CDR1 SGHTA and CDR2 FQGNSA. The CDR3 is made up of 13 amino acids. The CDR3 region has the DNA TGTGCCAGCAGCCTTCAGGCAGAAAACATTCAGTACTTC. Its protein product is CASSLQAENIQYF.

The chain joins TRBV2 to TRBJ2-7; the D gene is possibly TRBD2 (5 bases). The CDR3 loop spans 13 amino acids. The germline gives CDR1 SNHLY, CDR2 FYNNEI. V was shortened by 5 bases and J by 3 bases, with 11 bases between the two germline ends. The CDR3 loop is CASSSGFLYEQYV. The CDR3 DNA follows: TGTGCCAGCAGTTCGGGATTCCTCTACGAGCAGTACGTC.

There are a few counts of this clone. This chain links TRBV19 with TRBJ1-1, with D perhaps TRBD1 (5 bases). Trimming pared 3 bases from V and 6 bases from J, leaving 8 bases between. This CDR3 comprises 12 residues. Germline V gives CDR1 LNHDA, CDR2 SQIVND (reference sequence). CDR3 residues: CASSMGGAEAFF. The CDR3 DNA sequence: TGTGCCAGTAGTATGGGGGGGGCTGAAGCTTTCTTT.

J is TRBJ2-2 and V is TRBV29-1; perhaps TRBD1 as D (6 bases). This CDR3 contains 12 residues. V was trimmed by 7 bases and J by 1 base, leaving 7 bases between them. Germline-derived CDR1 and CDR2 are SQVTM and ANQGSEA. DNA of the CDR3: TGCAGCGGGGGACAGAACACCGGGGAGCTGTTTTTT. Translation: CSGGQNTGELFF.